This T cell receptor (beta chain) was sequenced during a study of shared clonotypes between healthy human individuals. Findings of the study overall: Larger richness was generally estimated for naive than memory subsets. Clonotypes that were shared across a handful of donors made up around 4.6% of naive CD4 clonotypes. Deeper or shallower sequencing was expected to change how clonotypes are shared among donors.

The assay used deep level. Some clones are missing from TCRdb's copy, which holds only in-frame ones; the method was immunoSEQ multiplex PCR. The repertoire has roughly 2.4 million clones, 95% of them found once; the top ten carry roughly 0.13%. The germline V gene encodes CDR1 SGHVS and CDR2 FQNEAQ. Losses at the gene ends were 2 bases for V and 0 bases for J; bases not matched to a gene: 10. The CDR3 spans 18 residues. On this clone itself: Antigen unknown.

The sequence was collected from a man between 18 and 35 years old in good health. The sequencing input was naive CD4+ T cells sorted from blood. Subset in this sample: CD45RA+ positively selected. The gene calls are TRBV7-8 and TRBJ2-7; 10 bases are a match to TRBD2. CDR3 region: CASSLPVSGGTSSYEQYF. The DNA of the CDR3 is TGTGCCAGCAGCTTACCGGTTAGCGGGGGGACGAGCTCCTACGAGCAGTACTTC.